This T cell receptor (beta chain) was profiled in a study of patients and donors after allogeneic stem cell transplantation. TCRdb re-analysed the RT-PCR reads in MiXCR, keeping a single row per CDR3 protein. This sample has approximately 24,000 distinct CDR3 sequences, with 35% to 45% found just once. V gave up 5 bases and J gave up 0 bases, with 17 bases separating them. Per the germline V gene, CDR1 is SGHVS and CDR2 is FNYEAQ. This CDR3 has 16 residues. In its sample, this clonotype ranks as medium-sized. This receptor was obtained from a human donor who was either an allogeneic HSCT recipient or a stem cell or donor lymphocyte infusion donor (not recorded which). It is not recorded whose cells these are; they may come from a transplant donor. This chain links TRBV7-6 with TRBJ2-7, with D perhaps TRBD1 or TRBD2 (5 bases each). The specimen sequenced was blood, either unsorted or a sorted T cell fraction (not recorded which). The CDR3 reads CASSPQEYGASYEQYF. As DNA, the CDR3 is TGTGCCAGCAGCCCACAGGAATACGGGGCCTCCTACGAGCAGTACTTC.